This T cell receptor (beta chain) appears in the sequencing data of a study of CD8+CD57+ T cells in acquired aplastic anemia. The wider study: Isolated CD4+ and CD8+ cells, once sorted, yielded DNA averaging roughly 3.2 ug. Study observations and caveats: Overlap between patients and controls comprised about 28 CD8+ CDR3 sequences. The study found no significant CD8+ Simpson's diversity difference between patients and controls.

Points on this clonotype: What it recognizes is unknown.

The TCR beta profiling, which covered VDJ combination and CDR3 sequence, was carried out using genomic DNA as the template. One entry per CDR3 protein, called by TCRdb with MiXCR from the reads. The profile shows 150,000 to 200,000 distinct CDR3 sequences, roughly 64% of them singletons. Trimming at V came to 7 bases and at J to 6 bases, leaving 12 bases not matched to a gene. The CDR3 sequence is 15 residues long. Looked up from germline, CDR1 is SNHLY and CDR2 is FYNNEI. The chain joins TRBV2 to TRBJ1-1; 9 bases fit TRBD1. The TCR was taken from a human donor with severe aplastic anemia or a healthy control (not recorded which). The sequencing sample was made of sorted CD4+, CD8+, or CD8+CD57+ T cells (not recorded which) from PBMCs. The CDR3 reads CASMHLGQGKPEAFF. In nucleotides, the CDR3 is TGTGCCAGCATGCACCTGGGACAGGGAAAGCCTGAAGCTTTCTTT.